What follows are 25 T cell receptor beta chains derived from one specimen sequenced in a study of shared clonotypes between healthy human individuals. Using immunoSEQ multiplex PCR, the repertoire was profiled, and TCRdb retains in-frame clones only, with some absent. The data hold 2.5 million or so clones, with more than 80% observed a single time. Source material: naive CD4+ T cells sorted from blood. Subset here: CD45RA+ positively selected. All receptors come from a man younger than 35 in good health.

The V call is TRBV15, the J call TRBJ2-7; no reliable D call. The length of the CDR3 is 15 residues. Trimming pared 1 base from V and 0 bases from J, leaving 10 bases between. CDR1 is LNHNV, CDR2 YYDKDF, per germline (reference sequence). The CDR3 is CATSRAHGSSYEQYF. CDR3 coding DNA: TGTGCCACCAGCAGAGCTCACGGAAGCTCCTACGAGCAGTACTTC. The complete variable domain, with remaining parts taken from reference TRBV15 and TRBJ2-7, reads DAMVIQNPRYQVTQFGKPVTLSCSQTLNHNVMYWYQQKSSQAPKLLFHYYDKDFNNEADTPDNFQSRRPNTSFCFLDIRSPGLGDTAMYLCATSRAHGSSYEQYFGPGTRLTVT.

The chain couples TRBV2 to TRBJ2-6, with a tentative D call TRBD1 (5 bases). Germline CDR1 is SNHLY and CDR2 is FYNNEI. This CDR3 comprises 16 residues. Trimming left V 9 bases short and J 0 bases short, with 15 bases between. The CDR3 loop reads CASLQELSSGANVLTF. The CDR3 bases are TGTGCCAGTTTACAGGAACTGAGCTCTGGGGCCAACGTCCTGACTTTC.

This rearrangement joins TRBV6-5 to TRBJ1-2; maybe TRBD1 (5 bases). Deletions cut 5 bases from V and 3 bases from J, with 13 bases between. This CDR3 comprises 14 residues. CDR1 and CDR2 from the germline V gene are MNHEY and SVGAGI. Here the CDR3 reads CASSPSGGDYGYTF. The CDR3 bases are TGTGCCAGCAGTCCCAGTGGGGGGGACTATGGCTACACCTTC.

The chain's CDR3 is CASTRSATNEKLFF. CDR3 nucleotide sequence: TGTGCCAGTACCAGGAGTGCAACTAATGAAAAACTGTTTTTT. The rearrangement uses TRBV19 and TRBJ1-4; D remains unclear. The CDR3 loop spans 14 amino acids. Germline V gene data show CDR1 as LNHDA and CDR2 as SQIVND (reference sequence). With 7 bases removed from V and 0 bases from J, the gap between germline ends came to 9 bases.

The DNA for the CDR3 is TGTGCCAGCAGTTACTCGAACAGGGGGCAAAACACCATATATTTT. Protein sequence: CASSYSNRGQNTIYF. This chain connects TRBV6-5 to TRBJ1-3, with TRBD1 matching over 9 bases. CDR3 length equals 15 residues. Germline assignment: CDR1 MNHEY and CDR2 SVGAGI. The V gene end was trimmed by 0 bases and the J gene end by 6 bases; junction bases not matched to a gene: 3.

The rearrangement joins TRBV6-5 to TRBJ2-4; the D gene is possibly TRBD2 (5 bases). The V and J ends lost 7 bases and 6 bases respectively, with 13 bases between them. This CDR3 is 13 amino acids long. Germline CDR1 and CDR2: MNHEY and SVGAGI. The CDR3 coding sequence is TGTGCCAGCATTCGGGCGGGTCTAAACATTCAGTACTTC. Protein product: CASIRAGLNIQYF.

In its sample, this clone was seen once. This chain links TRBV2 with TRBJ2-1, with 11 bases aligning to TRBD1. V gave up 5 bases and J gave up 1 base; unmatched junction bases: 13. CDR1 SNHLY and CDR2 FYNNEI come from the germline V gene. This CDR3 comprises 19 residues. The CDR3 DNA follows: TGTGCCAGCAGTCCCGGGACAGGGGGTATCATAGGATCCTACAATGAGCAGTTCTTC. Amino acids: CASSPGTGGIIGSYNEQFF. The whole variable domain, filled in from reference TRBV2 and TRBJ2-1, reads EPEVTQTPSHQVTQMGQEVILRCVPISNHLYFYWYRQILGQKVEFLVSFYNNEISEKSEIFDDQFSVERPDGSNFTLKIRSTKLEDSAMYFCASSPGTGGIIGSYNEQFFGPGTRLTVL.

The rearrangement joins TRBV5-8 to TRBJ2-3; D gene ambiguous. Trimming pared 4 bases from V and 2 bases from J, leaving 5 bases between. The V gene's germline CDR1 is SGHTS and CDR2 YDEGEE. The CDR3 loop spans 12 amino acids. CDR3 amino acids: CASSAYTDTQYF. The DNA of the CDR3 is TGTGCCAGCAGCGCCTACACAGATACGCAGTATTTT.

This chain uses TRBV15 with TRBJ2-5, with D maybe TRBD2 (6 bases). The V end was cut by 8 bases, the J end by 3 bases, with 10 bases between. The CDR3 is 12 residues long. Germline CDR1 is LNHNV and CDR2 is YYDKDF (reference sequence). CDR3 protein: CATRQREETQYF. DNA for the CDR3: TGTGCCACCCGACAGCGGGAAGAGACCCAGTACTTC.

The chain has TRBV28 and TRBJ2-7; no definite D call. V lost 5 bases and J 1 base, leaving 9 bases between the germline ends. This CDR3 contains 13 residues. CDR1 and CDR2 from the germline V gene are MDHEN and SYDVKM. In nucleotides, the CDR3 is TGTGCCAGCAGTCCACTACGATCCTACGAGCAGTACTTC. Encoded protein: CASSPLRSYEQYF.

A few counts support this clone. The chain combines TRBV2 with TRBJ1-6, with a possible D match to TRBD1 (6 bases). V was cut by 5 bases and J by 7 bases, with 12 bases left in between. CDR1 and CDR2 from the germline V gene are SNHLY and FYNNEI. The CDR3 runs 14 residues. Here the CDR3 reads CASSRDTVNSPLHF. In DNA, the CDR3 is TGTGCCAGCAGTAGGGACACTGTGAATTCACCCCTCCACTTT.

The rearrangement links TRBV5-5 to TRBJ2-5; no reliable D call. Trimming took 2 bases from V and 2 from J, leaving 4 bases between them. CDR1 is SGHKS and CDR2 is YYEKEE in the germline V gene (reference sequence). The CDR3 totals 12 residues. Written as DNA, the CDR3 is TGTGCCAGCAGCTTACTTCAAGAGACCCAGTACTTC. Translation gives CASSLLQETQYF.

CDR3 nucleotide sequence: TGCGCCAGCAGGGCTTGGAGCGGGAGCTTTGTAGAGACCCAGTACTTC. The encoded protein is CASRAWSGSFVETQYF. This chain uses TRBV5-1 with TRBJ2-5; TRBD2 matches at 8 bases. The germline V gene encodes CDR1 SGHRS and CDR2 YFSETQ. V lost 5 bases to trimming and J lost 4 bases; unmatched junction nucleotides: 13. The CDR3 loop spans 16 amino acids.

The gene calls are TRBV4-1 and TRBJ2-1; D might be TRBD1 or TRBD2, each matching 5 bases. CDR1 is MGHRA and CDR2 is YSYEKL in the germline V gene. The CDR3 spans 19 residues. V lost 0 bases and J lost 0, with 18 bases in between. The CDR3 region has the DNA TGCGCCAGCAGCCAAGACCCTAATGGGAAGGGGAGCTCCTACAATGAGCAGTTCTTC. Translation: CASSQDPNGKGSSYNEQFF.

DNA for the CDR3: TGTGCCAGCTCACCGAAGGACGGACTACAAGAGACCCAGTACTTC. This sequence encodes CASSPKDGLQETQYF. This sequence joins TRBV18 and TRBJ2-5; TRBD2 is a possible D gene (6 bases). Looked up from germline, CDR1 is KGHSH and CDR2 is LQKENI. This CDR3 is built from 15 residues. The ends were cut back, 3 bases at V and 2 bases at J, with 13 bases in the middle.

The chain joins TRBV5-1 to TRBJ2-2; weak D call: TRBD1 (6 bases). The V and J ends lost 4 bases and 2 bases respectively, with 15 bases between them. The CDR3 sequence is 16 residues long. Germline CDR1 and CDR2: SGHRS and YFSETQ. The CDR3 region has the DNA TGCGCCAGCAGCCGGGACATCACTCTAAACACCGGGGAGCTGTTTTTT. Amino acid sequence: CASSRDITLNTGELFF.

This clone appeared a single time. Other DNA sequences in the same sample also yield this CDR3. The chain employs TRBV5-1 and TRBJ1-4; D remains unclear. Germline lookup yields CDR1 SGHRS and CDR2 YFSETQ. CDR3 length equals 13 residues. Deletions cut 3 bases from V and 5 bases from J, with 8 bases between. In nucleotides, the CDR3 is TGCGCCAGCAGCTCCGGGCCGAATGAAAAACTGTTTTTT. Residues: CASSSGPNEKLFF.

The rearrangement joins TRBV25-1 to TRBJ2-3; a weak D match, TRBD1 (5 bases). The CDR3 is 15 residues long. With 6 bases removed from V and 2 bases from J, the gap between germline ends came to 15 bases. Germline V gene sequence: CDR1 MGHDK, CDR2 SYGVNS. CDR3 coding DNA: TGTGCCAGCAGCCCCCAGCAGGGTAACACAGATACGCAGTATTTT. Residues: CASSPQQGNTDTQYF.

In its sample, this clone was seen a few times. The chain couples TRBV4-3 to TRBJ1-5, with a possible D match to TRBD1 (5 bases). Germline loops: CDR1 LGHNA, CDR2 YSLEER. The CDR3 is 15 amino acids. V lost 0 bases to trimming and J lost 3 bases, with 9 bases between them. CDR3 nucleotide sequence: TGCGCCAGCAGCCAAGAAGCCGGGACCAATCAGCCCCAGCATTTT. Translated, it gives CASSQEAGTNQPQHF.

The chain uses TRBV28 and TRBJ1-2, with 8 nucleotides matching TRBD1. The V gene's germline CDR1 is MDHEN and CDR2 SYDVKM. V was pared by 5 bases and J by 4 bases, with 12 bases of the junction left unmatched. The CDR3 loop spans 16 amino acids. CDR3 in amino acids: CASSLLGQGGGYGYTF. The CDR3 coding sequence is TGTGCCAGCAGTCTCCTCGGACAGGGAGGGGGCTATGGCTACACCTTC.

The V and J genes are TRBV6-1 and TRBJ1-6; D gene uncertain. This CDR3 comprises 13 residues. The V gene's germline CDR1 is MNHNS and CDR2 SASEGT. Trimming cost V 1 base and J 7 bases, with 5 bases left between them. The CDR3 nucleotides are TGTGCCAGCAGTGAAGTTGGAAATTCACCCCTCCACTTT. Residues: CASSEVGNSPLHF.

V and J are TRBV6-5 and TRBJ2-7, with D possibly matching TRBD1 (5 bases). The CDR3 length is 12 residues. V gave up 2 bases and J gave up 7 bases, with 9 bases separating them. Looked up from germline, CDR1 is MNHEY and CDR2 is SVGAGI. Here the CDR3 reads CASSYAGLEQYF. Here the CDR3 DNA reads TGTGCCAGCAGTTACGCAGGGTTGGAGCAGTACTTC.

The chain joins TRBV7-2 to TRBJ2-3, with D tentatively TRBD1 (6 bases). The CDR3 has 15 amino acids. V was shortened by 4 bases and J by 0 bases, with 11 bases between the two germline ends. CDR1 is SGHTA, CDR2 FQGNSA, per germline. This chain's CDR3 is CASSSTGYSTDTQYF. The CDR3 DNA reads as TGTGCCAGCAGCTCCACAGGGTATAGCACAGATACGCAGTATTTT. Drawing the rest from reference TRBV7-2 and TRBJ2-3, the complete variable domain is GAGVSQSPSNKVTEKGKDVELRCDPISGHTALYWYRQSLGQGLEFLIYFQGNSAPDKSGLPSDRFSAERTGGSVSTLTIQRTQQEDSAVYLCASSSTGYSTDTQYFGPGTRLTVL.

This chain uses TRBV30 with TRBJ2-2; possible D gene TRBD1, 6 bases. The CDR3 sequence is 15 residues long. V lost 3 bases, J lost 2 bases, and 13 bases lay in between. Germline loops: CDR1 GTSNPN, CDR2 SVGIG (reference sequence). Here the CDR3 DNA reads TGTGCCTGGAGCCCCGCGGACAGAAACACCGGGGAGCTGTTTTTT. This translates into CAWSPADRNTGELFF.

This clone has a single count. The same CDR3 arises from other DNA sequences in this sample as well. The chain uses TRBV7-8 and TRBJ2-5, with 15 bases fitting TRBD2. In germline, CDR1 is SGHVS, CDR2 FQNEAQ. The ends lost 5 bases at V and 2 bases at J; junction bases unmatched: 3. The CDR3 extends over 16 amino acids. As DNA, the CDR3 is TGTGCCAGCAGCCTTGGACTAGCGGGAGGGCAAGAGACCCAGTACTTC. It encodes CASSLGLAGGQETQYF.